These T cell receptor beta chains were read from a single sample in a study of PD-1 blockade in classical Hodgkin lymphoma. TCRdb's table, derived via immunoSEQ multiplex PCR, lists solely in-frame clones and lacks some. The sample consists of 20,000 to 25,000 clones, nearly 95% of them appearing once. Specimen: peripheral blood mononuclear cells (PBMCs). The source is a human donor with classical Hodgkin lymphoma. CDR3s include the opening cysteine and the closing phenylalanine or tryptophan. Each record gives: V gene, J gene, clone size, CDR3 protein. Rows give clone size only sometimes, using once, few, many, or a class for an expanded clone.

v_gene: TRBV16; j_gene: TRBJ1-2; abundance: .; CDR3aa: CASSQSPAGRFYGYTF
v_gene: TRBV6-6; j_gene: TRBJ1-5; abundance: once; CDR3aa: CASRDGTEYSNQPQHF
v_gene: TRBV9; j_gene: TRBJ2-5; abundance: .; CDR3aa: CASRLLAGRRETQYF
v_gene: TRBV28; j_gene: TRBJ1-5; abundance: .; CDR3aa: CASTQPQGLMNQPQHF
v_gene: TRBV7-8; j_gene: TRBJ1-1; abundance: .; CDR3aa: CASSLGYTEAFF
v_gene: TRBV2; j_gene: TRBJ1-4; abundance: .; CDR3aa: CASSADQDTNEKLFF
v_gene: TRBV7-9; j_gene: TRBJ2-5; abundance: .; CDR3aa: CASSRNTGWQETQYF
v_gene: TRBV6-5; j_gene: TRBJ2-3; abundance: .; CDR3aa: CASSRTWGADTQYF
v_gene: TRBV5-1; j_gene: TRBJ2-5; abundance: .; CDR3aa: CASSKVVQETQYF
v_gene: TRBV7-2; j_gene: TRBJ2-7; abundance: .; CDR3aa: CASSLNPGTNEQYF
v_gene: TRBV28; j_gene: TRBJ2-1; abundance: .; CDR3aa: CASTPVEVSSYNEQFF
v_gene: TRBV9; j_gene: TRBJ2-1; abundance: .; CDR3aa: CASSVAHGGTYNEQFF
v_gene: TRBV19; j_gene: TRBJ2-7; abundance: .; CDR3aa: CASSIAPVSSEQYF
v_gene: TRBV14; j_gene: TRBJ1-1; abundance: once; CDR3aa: CASSQAGRDTEAFF
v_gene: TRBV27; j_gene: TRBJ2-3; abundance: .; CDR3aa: CASSLFGGGTADTQYF
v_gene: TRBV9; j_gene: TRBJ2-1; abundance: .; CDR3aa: CASSISPAGGNDEQFF
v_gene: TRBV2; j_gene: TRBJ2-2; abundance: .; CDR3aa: CASSELLTTAGELFF
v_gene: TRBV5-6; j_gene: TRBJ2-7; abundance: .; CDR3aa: CASSLALDFSYEQYF
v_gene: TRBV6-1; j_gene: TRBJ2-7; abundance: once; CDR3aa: CASSETGTAPRYF
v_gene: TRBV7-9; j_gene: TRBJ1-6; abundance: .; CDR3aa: CASSWGPATNSPLHF
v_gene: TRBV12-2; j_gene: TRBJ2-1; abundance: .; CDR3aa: CASPMRKRRFNEQFF
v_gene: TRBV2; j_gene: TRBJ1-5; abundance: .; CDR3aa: CASSRTGMGFRDQPQHF
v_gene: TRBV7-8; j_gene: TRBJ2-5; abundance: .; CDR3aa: CASSEAVVIHEAQYF
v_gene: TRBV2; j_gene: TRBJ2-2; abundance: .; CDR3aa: CASSRDTSTGELFF
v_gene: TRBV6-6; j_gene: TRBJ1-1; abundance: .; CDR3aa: CASSRNTEAFF
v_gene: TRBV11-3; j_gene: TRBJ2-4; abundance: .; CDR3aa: CASSQADIQYF
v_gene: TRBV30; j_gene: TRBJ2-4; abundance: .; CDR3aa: CAWNSGGWGIQYF
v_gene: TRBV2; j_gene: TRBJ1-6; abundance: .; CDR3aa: CASSESGGDDSPLHF
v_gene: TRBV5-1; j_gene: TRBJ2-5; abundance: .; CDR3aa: CASSRGLSSQETQYF
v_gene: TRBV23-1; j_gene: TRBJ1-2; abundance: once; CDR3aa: CASTRRARVNGYTF
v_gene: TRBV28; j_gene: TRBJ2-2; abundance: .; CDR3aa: CASSFWSNTGELFF
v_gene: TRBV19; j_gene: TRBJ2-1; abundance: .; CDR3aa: CASSLTMPYNEQFF
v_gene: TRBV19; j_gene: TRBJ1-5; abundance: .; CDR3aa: CASSFPGGGQPQHF
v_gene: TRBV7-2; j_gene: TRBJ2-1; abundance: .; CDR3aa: CASSPQYNEQFF
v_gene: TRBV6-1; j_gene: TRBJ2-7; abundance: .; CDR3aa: CASSERTPGSYEQYF
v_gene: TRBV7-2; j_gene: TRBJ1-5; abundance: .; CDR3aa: CASSQGGYSNQPQHF
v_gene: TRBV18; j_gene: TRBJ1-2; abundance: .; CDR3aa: CASSPRFQGANYGYTF
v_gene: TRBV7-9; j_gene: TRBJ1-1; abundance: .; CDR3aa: CASSQSTGEWAEAFF
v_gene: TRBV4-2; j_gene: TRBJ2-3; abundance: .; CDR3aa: CASSQPGPGPDTQYF